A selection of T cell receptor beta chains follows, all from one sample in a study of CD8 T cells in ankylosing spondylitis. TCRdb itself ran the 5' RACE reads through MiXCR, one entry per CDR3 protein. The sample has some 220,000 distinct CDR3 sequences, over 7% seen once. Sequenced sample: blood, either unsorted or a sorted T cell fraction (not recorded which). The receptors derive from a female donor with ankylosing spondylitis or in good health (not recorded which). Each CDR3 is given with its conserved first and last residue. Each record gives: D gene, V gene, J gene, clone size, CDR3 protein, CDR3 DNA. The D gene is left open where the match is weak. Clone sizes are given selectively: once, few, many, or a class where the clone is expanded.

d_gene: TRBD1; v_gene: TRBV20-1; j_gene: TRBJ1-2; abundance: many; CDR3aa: CSARDLPPGQGSYGYTF; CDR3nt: TGCAGTGCTAGAGATTTACCACCGGGACAGGGCAGTTATGGCTACACCTTC
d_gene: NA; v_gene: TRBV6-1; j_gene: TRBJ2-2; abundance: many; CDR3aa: CASVDSTPGELFF; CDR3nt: TGTGCCAGCGTCGACAGTACACCCGGGGAGCTGTTTTTT
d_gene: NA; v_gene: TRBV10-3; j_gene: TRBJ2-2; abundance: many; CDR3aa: CAISAVAPTGELFF; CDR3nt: TGTGCCATCAGTGCCGTGGCCCCGACCGGGGAGCTGTTTTTT
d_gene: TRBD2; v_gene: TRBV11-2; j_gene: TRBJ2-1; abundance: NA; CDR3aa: CASRSPRGGNEQFF; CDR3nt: TGTGCCAGCAGATCCCCGCGCGGGGGCAATGAGCAGTTCTTC
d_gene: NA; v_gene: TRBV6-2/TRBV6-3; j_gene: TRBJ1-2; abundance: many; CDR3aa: CASSYRATGTANYGYTF; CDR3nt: TGTGCCAGCAGTTATCGAGCTACAGGAACAGCTAACTATGGCTACACCTTC
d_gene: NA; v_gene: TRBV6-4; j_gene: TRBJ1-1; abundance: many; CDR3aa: CASSGPEAAFF; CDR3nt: TGTGCCAGCAGTGGACCAGAGGCGGCTTTCTTT
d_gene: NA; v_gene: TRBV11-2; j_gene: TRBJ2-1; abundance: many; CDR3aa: CASSFSGPWGDRSSYNEQFF; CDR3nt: TGTGCCAGCAGCTTCAGTGGGCCTTGGGGTGATAGGAGCTCCTACAATGAGCAGTTCTTC
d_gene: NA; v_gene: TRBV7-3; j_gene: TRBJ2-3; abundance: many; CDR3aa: CASSPHSGTSTDTQYF; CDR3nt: TGTGCCAGCAGCCCTCACTCAGGGACTAGCACAGATACGCAGTATTTT
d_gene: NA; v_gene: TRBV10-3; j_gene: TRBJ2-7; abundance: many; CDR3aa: CAIDEGLRGEQYF; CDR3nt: TGTGCCATCGACGAGGGCCTAAGGGGCGAGCAGTACTTC
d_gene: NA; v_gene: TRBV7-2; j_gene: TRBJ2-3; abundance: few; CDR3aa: CASSPLAGPTDTQYF; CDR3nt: TGTGCCAGCAGCCCCTTGGCAGGGCCTACGGATACGCAGTATTTT
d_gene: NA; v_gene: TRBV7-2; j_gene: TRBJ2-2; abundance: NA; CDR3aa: CASSLFPPGESTGELFF; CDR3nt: TGTGCCAGCAGCTTATTCCCCCCCGGGGAGTCTACCGGGGAGCTGTTTTTT
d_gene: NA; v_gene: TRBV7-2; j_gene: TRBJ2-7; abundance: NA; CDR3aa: CASSLTDGDEQYF; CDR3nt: TGTGCCAGCAGCTTAACTGATGGGGACGAGCAGTACTTC
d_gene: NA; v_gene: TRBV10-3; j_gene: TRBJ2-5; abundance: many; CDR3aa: CAIRSGAGETQYF; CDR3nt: TGTGCCATCAGGTCAGGGGCGGGAGAGACCCAGTACTTC
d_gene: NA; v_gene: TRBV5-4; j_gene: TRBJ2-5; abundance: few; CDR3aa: CASSLDSGQETQYF; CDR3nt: TGTGCCAGCAGCTTGGATAGCGGACAAGAGACCCAGTACTTC
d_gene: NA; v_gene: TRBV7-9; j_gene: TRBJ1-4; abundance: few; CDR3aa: CASSRGGVNEKLFF; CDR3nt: TGTGCCAGCAGCCGCGGTGGGGTTAATGAAAAACTGTTTTTT
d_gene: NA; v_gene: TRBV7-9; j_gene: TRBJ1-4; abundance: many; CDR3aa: CASSLDGATNEKLFF; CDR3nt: TGTGCCAGCAGCTTAGACGGAGCAACTAATGAAAAACTGTTTTTT
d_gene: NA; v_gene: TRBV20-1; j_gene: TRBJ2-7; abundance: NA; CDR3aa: CSAEGGQQTYEQYF; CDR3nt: TGCAGTGCGGAGGGGGGGCAGCAAACCTACGAGCAGTACTTC
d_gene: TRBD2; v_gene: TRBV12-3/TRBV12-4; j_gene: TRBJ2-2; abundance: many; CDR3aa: CASRLAGTTGELFF; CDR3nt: TGTGCCAGTCGACTAGCGGGAACGACCGGGGAGCTGTTTTTT
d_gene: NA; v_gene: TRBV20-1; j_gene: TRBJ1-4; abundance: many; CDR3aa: CSALKGEKLFF; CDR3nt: TGCAGTGCCCTCAAGGGCGAAAAACTGTTTTTT
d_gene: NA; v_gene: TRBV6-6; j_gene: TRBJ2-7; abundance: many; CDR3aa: CASSPSRGDSYEQYF; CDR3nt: TGTGCCAGCAGCCCCAGTAGGGGGGATTCCTACGAGCAGTACTTC
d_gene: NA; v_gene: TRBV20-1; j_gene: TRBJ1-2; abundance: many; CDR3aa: CSAREGRGYYGYTF; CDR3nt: TGCAGTGCTAGAGAGGGCCGTGGATACTATGGCTACACCTTC
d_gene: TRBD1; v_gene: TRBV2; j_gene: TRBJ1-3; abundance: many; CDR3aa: CASSDGQGFFGNTIYF; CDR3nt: TGTGCCAGCAGTGATGGACAGGGTTTCTTTGGAAACACCATATATTTT
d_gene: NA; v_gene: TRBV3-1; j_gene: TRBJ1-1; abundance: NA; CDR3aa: CVSSHGGARYGTNTEAFF; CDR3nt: TGTGTCAGCAGCCATGGGGGCGCAAGGTATGGGACGAACACTGAAGCTTTCTTT
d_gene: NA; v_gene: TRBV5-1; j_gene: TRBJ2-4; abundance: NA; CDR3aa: CVSSVDSWGNIQYF; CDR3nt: TGCGTCAGCAGCGTAGACAGCTGGGGAAACATTCAGTACTTC
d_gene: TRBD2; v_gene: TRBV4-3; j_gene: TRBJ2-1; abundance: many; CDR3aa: CASSQVIAGEQFF; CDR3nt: TGCGCCAGCAGCCAAGTCATAGCGGGAGAGCAGTTCTTC
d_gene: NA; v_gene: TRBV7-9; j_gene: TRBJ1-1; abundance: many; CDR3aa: CASSLALDRTEAFF; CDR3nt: TGTGCCAGCAGCTTAGCACTCGACAGGACTGAAGCTTTCTTT
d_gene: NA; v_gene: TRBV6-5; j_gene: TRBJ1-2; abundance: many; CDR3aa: CASSRRPYGYTF; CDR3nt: TGTGCCAGCAGTCGGAGACCCTATGGCTACACCTTC
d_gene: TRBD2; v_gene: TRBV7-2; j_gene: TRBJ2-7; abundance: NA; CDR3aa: CASSWGLGAYEQYF; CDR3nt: TGTGCCAGCAGCTGGGGACTAGGGGCCTACGAGCAGTACTTC
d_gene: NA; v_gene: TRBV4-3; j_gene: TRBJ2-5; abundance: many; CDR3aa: CASSPSSRNQETQYF; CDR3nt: TGCGCCAGCAGCCCCAGTTCAAGAAACCAAGAGACCCAGTACTTC
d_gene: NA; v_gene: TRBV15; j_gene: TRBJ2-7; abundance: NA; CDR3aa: CAAGDESHYEQYF; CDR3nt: TGTGCCGCCGGGGACGAGTCGCACTACGAGCAGTACTTC
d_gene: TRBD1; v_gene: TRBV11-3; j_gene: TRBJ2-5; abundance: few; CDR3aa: CASSPGPGGQETQYF; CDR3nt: TGTGCCAGCAGCCCGGGACCAGGGGGCCAAGAGACCCAGTACTTC
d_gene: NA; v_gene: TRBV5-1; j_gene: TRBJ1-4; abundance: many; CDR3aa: CASSFRDGDGLFF; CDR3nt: TGCGCCAGCAGCTTCCGGGACGGAGATGGGCTGTTTTTT
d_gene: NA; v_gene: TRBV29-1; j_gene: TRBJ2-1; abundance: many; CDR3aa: CSVGQSGNEQFF; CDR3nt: TGCAGCGTGGGCCAAAGCGGGAATGAGCAGTTCTTC
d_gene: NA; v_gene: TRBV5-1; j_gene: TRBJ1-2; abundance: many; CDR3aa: CASSLGSRGVGNGYTF; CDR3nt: TGCGCCAGCAGCTTGGGATCGAGGGGAGTAGGAAATGGCTACACCTTC
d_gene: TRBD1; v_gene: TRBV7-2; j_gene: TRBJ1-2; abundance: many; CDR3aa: CASSLQTGGTYGYTF; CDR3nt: TGTGCCAGCAGCTTGCAGACAGGGGGTACCTATGGCTACACCTTC
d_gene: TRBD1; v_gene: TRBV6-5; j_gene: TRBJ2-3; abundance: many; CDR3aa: CASSYFARDRDTQYF; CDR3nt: TGTGCCAGCAGTTACTTCGCCCGGGACAGAGATACGCAGTATTTT
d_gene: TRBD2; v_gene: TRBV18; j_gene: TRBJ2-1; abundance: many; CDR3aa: CASSPLASGDNEQFF; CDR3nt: TGTGCCAGCTCACCACTGGCTAGCGGCGACAATGAGCAGTTCTTC
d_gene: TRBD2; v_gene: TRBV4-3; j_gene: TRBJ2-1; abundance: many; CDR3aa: CASSQYSGTSGYNEQFF; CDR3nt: TGCGCCAGCAGCCAGTACTCCGGGACTAGCGGCTACAATGAGCAGTTCTTC
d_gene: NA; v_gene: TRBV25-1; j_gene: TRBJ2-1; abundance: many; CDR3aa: CASSVPGIASSYNEQFF; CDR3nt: TGTGCCAGCAGTGTTCCCGGTATAGCCAGCTCCTACAATGAGCAGTTCTTC
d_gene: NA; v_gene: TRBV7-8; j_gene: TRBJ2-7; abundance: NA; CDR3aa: CASSAWTTPYEQYF; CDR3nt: TGTGCCAGCAGCGCCTGGACTACCCCTTACGAGCAGTACTTC
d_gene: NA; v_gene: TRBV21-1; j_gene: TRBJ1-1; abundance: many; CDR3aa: CASRGQSNTEAFF; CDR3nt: TGTGCCAGCAGAGGACAGTCGAACACTGAAGCTTTCTTT
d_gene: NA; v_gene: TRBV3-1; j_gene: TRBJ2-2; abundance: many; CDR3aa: CASSPLTGKNTGELFF; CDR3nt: TGTGCCAGCAGCCCCTTGACCGGGAAGAACACCGGGGAGCTGTTTTTT
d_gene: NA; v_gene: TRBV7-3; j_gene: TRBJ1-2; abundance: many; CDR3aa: CASSPGGAGDGYTF; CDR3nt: TGTGCCAGCAGCCCCGGCGGGGCAGGAGATGGCTACACCTTC
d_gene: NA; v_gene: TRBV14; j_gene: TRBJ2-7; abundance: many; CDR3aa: CASSQVQPPAGEQYF; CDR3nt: TGTGCCAGCAGCCAAGTTCAACCTCCGGCCGGGGAGCAGTACTTC